Listed below are T cell receptor beta chains from one sample, sequenced in a study of blood T cell repertoires in COVID-19. Data came from immunoSEQ multiplex PCR; TCRdb stores just in-frame clones and leaves some out. This sample has roughly 180,000 clones, with roughly 85% found just once. Sequencing was done on a sample of peripheral blood. These receptors all stem from a woman aged 60-70 years with acute or convalescent COVID-19. CDR3s include the opening cysteine and the closing phenylalanine or tryptophan. Each record gives: D gene, clone size, CDR3 length, J gene, V gene, CDR3 protein, CDR3 DNA. A D gene is named only where the DNA matches it firmly. Only some rows state a clone size, as once, few, many or a class for expanded clones.

d_gene: NA
abundance: NA
len: 17
j_gene: TRBJ1-3
v_gene: TRBV7-3
CDR3aa: CASSLKWRDVLLDTIYF
CDR3nt: TGTGCCAGCAGCTTAAAATGGCGGGACGTCCTTCTGGACACCATATATTTT

d_gene: NA
abundance: once
len: 13
j_gene: TRBJ1-5
v_gene: TRBV7-2
CDR3aa: CASSLAGDQPQHF
CDR3nt: TGTGCCAGCAGCTTAGCCGGAGATCAGCCCCAGCATTTT

d_gene: NA
abundance: NA
len: 13
j_gene: TRBJ2-3
v_gene: TRBV7-3
CDR3aa: CASSFTGSDTQYF
CDR3nt: TGTGCCAGCAGCTTTACGGGGTCAGATACGCAGTATTTT

d_gene: TRBD1
abundance: once
len: 15
j_gene: TRBJ1-4
v_gene: TRBV7-9
CDR3aa: CASSINRGGYEKLFF
CDR3nt: TGTGCCAGCAGCATAAACAGGGGTGGATATGAAAAACTGTTTTTT

d_gene: TRBD1
abundance: few
len: 17
j_gene: TRBJ2-2
v_gene: TRBV4-1
CDR3aa: CASSQGAGTGITGELFF
CDR3nt: TGCGCCAGCAGCCAAGGGGCCGGGACAGGGATCACCGGGGAGCTGTTTTTT

d_gene: TRBD2
abundance: NA
len: 16
j_gene: TRBJ2-5
v_gene: TRBV28
CDR3aa: CASRSGLAGTRETQYF
CDR3nt: TGTGCCAGCAGGTCCGGACTAGCGGGAACTCGGGAGACCCAGTACTTC

d_gene: NA
abundance: NA
len: 15
j_gene: TRBJ2-3
v_gene: TRBV27
CDR3aa: CASRPWHRDTDTQYF
CDR3nt: TGTGCCAGCAGACCGTGGCACCGGGACACAGATACGCAGTATTTT

d_gene: TRBD1
abundance: NA
len: 16
j_gene: TRBJ1-1
v_gene: TRBV18
CDR3aa: CASSSGRQGLGTEAFF
CDR3nt: TGTGCCAGCTCATCGGGGCGACAGGGTTTGGGCACTGAAGCTTTCTTT

d_gene: NA
abundance: NA
len: 15
j_gene: TRBJ2-1
v_gene: TRBV5-1
CDR3aa: CASSLGSGDYNEQFF
CDR3nt: TGCGCCAGCAGCTTGGGTAGCGGAGACTACAATGAGCAGTTCTTC

d_gene: TRBD1
abundance: NA
len: 15
j_gene: TRBJ1-2
v_gene: TRBV7-8
CDR3aa: CASSLVTGTGDGYTF
CDR3nt: TGTGCCAGCAGCTTAGTTACAGGGACAGGGGATGGCTACACCTTC

d_gene: TRBD2
abundance: NA
len: 14
j_gene: TRBJ2-5
v_gene: TRBV27
CDR3aa: CATRRTSGQETQYF
CDR3nt: TGTGCCACCAGGAGGACTAGCGGCCAAGAGACCCAGTACTTC

d_gene: NA
abundance: NA
len: 13
j_gene: TRBJ2-3
v_gene: TRBV5-1
CDR3aa: CASSLGSVDTQYF
CDR3nt: TGCGCCAGCAGCTTGGGATCGGTGGATACGCAGTATTTT

d_gene: NA
abundance: few
len: 12
j_gene: TRBJ1-3
v_gene: TRBV28
CDR3aa: CASTSGGNTIYF
CDR3nt: TGTGCCAGCACCTCCGGGGGAAACACCATATATTTT

d_gene: NA
abundance: NA
len: 15
j_gene: TRBJ1-4
v_gene: TRBV9
CDR3aa: CASSVGVATNEKLFF
CDR3nt: TGTGCCAGCAGCGTAGGAGTTGCAACTAATGAAAAACTGTTTTTT

d_gene: TRBD1
abundance: NA
len: 14
j_gene: TRBJ1-3
v_gene: TRBV5-6
CDR3aa: CASSVQGAGNTIYF
CDR3nt: TGTGCCAGCAGCGTCCAGGGGGCTGGAAACACCATATATTTT

d_gene: TRBD2
abundance: few
len: 18
j_gene: TRBJ2-3
v_gene: TRBV11-2
CDR3aa: CASSLKWGVSGRADTQYF
CDR3nt: TGTGCCAGCAGCTTAAAGTGGGGGGTTAGCGGGAGGGCAGATACGCAGTATTTT

d_gene: TRBD1
abundance: NA
len: 17
j_gene: TRBJ1-1
v_gene: TRBV30
CDR3aa: CAWDTGTGGRMNTEAFF
CDR3nt: TGTGCCTGGGATACCGGGACAGGGGGCAGGATGAACACTGAAGCTTTCTTT